The 21 T cell receptor beta chains below come from one sample, sequenced in a study of blood T cell repertoires in COVID-19. The repertoire was sequenced with immunoSEQ multiplex PCR; TCRdb's copy has only in-frame clones and lacks some. The sample lists around 180,000 clones, about 87% occurring once. Sequences were obtained from peripheral blood. These receptors came from a woman in her twenties or thirties with acute or convalescent COVID-19.

The chain uses TRBV27 and TRBJ2-7, with 7 bases aligning to TRBD2. V trimming: 3 bases; J trimming: 4 bases; junction bases outside the gene matches: 6. The CDR3 is 14 amino acids. Germline V gives CDR1 MNHEY, CDR2 SMNVEV (reference sequence). CDR3 protein: CASSFRAGDYEQYF. CDR3 DNA: TGTGCCAGCAGTTTCAGGGCGGGGGATTACGAGCAGTACTTC.

The chain uses TRBV10-3 and TRBJ1-2; 10 positions agree with TRBD1. Trimming removed 6 bases from V and 13 bases from J; junction bases left unmatched: 8. In germline, CDR1 is ENHRY, CDR2 SYGVKD. This CDR3 is built from 12 residues. CDR3 residues: CAIRGTGEVCTF. The CDR3 DNA is TGTGCCATCAGGGGGACAGGGGAAGTGTGCACCTTC.

This chain joins TRBV10-2 and TRBJ2-1, with a weak D call TRBD2 (6 bases). Trimming took 3 bases from V and 7 from J, leaving 10 bases between them. The CDR3 covers 13 residues. Germline V gene data show CDR1 as WSHSY and CDR2 as SAAADI. CDR3 amino acids: CASSENSGNEQFF. The DNA for the CDR3 is TGCGCCAGCAGTGAAAATAGCGGAAATGAGCAGTTCTTC.

V usage is TRBV25-1 and J usage is TRBJ2-3; the match to TRBD2 covers 9 bases. Germline trimming cut 4 bases from V and 12 bases from J; bases unmatched to any gene: 2. This CDR3 comprises 11 residues. The germline V gene has CDR1 MGHDK and CDR2 SYGVNS. The CDR3 sequence is CASSGLAEQYF. The DNA of the CDR3 is TGTGCCAGCAGTGGACTAGCGGAACAGTATTTT.

This chain joins TRBV27 and TRBJ2-7, with TRBD1 matching over 9 bases. The CDR3 extends over 15 amino acids. After removal of 5 bases from V and 7 bases from J, the junction contained 12 bases not matched to a gene. CDR1 and CDR2 from the germline V gene are MNHEY and SMNVEV (reference sequence). CDR3 region: CASSKRTGEGREQYF. Here the CDR3 DNA reads TGTGCCAGCAGTAAACGGACAGGGGAGGGGAGGGAGCAGTACTTC.

The chain joins TRBV3-1 (or the pseudogene TRBV3-2) to TRBJ2-1; 10 bases are shared with TRBD2. The trim removed 0 bases at V and 8 bases at J, leaving 13 bases unmatched. The germline V gene has CDR1 LGHDT and CDR2 YNNKEL (reference sequence). The CDR3 spans 18 residues. CDR3 coding DNA: TGTGCCAGCAGCCAAGATATAAGCGGGAGGGCCAGGAAATATGAGCAGTTCTTC. It translates to CASSQDISGRARKYEQFF.

V and J are TRBV25-1 and TRBJ2-2; 9 bases map to TRBD1. This CDR3 contains 15 residues. V shed 4 bases and J 5 bases; nucleotides not matched to a gene: 5. Germline CDR1 is MGHDK and CDR2 is SYGVNS. Here the CDR3 reads CASSGGDRETGELFF. The CDR3 DNA follows: TGTGCCAGCAGTGGGGGGGACAGGGAAACCGGGGAGCTGTTTTTT.

This rearrangement joins TRBV16 to TRBJ2-7; D unresolved. The germline CDR1 and CDR2 sequences are KGHSY and FQNENV. The CDR3 contains 12 residues. Trimming cost V 4 bases and J 2 bases, with 6 bases left between them. The CDR3 sequence: CASSLLPYEQYF. CDR3 nucleotides: TGTGCCAGCAGCCTCCTCCCCTACGAGCAGTACTTC.

This chain uses TRBV29-1 with TRBJ2-7; D might be TRBD2 (6 bases). The CDR3 covers 13 residues. V was cut by 4 bases and J by 1 base, with 11 bases left in between. CDR1 SQVTM and CDR2 ANQGSEA come from the germline V gene. The CDR3 reads CSVAGGKSYEQYF. The CDR3 bases are TGCAGCGTTGCCGGGGGTAAATCCTACGAGCAGTACTTC.

V gene TRBV27 combines with J gene TRBJ2-3, with 16 nucleotides matching TRBD2. The CDR3 is made up of 14 amino acids. Per germline, CDR1 MNHEY and CDR2 SMNVEV (reference sequence). The V and J ends lost 6 bases and 13 bases, in that order; junction bases with no gene match: 7. CDR3 sequence: CASRKGTSGRAEYF. The CDR3 DNA is TGTGCCAGCAGGAAAGGGACTAGCGGGAGGGCCGAGTATTTT.

The chain employs TRBV10-1 and TRBJ2-1; TRBD2 agrees at 7 bases. CDR1 is WNHNN and CDR2 is SYGVQD in the germline V gene (reference sequence). There are 11 residues in the CDR3. Trimming removed 10 bases from V and 10 bases from J; junction bases left unmatched: 7. The CDR3 DNA sequence: TGCGCCACCAATTGGGGGGGGGAGCAGTTCTTC. Translated: CATNWGGEQFF.

J is TRBJ2-5 and V is TRBV3-1 (or the pseudogene TRBV3-2); TRBD2 might be the D (6 bases). Germline V gives CDR1 LGHDT, CDR2 YNNKEL (reference sequence). This CDR3 is built from 13 residues. Deletions cut 8 bases from V and 3 bases from J, with 13 bases between. The DNA for the CDR3 is TGTGCCAGCTCGCCTAGCGCAGAAGAGACCCAGTACTTC. This sequence encodes CASSPSAEETQYF.

The rearrangement joins TRBV7-8 to TRBJ2-7, with D possibly being TRBD1 (6 bases). The CDR3 length is 13 residues. Germline V lookup: CDR1 SGHVS, CDR2 FQNEAQ. V gave up 2 bases and J gave up 5 bases, with 10 bases separating them. The CDR3 coding sequence is TGTGCCAGCAGCTTAATCCAGGGGAACGAGCAGTACTTC. Protein product: CASSLIQGNEQYF.

The rearrangement links TRBV6-5 to TRBJ1-4; the D gene is possibly TRBD1 (6 bases). The V end lost 4 bases, the J end lost 8 bases, and 11 bases lay between the germline ends. Per the germline V gene, CDR1 is MNHEY and CDR2 is SVGAGI. CDR3 length equals 13 residues. The CDR3 protein is CASSFPGAEKLFF. The CDR3 DNA reads TGTGCCAGCAGTTTTCCAGGGGCAGAAAAACTGTTTTTT.

The chain joins TRBV29-1 to TRBJ2-7; D might be TRBD2 (5 bases). The CDR3 sequence is 11 residues long. V shed 3 bases and J shed 3 bases, with 6 bases lying between them. Germline loops: CDR1 SQVTM, CDR2 ANQGSEA. For the CDR3, the DNA is TGCAGCGTTGATGAGGGCTACGAGCAGTACTTC. It translates to CSVDEGYEQYF.

The chain recombines TRBV6-4 with TRBJ2-7; 10 positions agree with TRBD1. The length of the CDR3 is 13 residues. Trimming took 8 bases from V and 8 from J; bases not matched to a gene: 9. Germline V gene sequence: CDR1 MRHNA, CDR2 SNTAGT. CDR3 nucleotides: TGTGCCAGCGGAGGGACAGGGGTTCTCAAGCAGTACTTC. Protein sequence: CASGGTGVLKQYF.

The chain couples TRBV6-5 to TRBJ2-7; 10 bases are a match to TRBD2. The CDR3 length is 15 residues. Germline V gene lookup returns CDR1 MNHEY and CDR2 SVGAGI. The ends lost 6 bases at V and 6 bases at J; junction bases unmatched: 11. CDR3 bases: TGTGCCAGCAGACTCCAGCGGGAGGGATCGGGCGAGCAGTACTTC. It is translated as CASRLQREGSGEQYF.

This clone was detected a few times. The J gene is TRBJ1-3, the V gene TRBV19, with TRBD1 identical over 8 bases. V was clipped by 7 bases and J by 4 bases; unmatched bases: 3. The CDR3 is 13 amino acids. Germline V gives CDR1 LNHDA, CDR2 SQIVND (reference sequence). The CDR3 sequence: CASIRTGGNTIYF. The CDR3 region has the DNA TGTGCCAGTATCCGGACAGGGGGAAACACCATATATTTT.

The chain joins TRBV2 to TRBJ1-5; D ambiguous. V shed 3 bases and J shed 5 bases, with 8 bases lying between them. The CDR3 is 13 amino acids. Looked up from germline, CDR1 is SNHLY and CDR2 is FYNNEI. Here the CDR3 reads CASSEGPYQPQHF. The CDR3 region has the DNA TGTGCCAGCAGTGAGGGCCCCTATCAGCCCCAGCATTTT. Full variable domain (remainder filled in from reference TRBV2 and TRBJ1-5): EPEVTQTPSHQVTQMGQEVILRCVPISNHLYFYWYRQILGQKVEFLVSFYNNEISEKSEIFDDQFSVERPDGSNFTLKIRSTKLEDSAMYFCASSEGPYQPQHFGDGTRLSIL.

The chain employs TRBV25-1 and TRBJ1-4, with 7 nucleotides matching TRBD1. CDR1 MGHDK and CDR2 SYGVNS come from the germline V gene. The CDR3 loop spans 15 amino acids. The ends lost 5 bases at V and 11 bases at J; junction bases unmatched: 14. CDR3 amino acids: CASSSRTGLPPKLFF. DNA of the CDR3: TGTGCCAGCAGTAGCCGGACAGGACTACCCCCTAAACTGTTTTTT.

V and J are TRBV5-4 and TRBJ2-5; TRBD1 agrees at 7 bases. The CDR3 is 14 amino acids. The V gene's germline CDR1 is SGHNT and CDR2 YYREEE (reference sequence). The J segment lost 2 bases and the V segment lost 1 base, leaving 2 bases of the junction unmatched. The CDR3 reads CASSLRTGQETQYF. In DNA form, the CDR3 reads TGTGCCAGCAGCTTGAGGACAGGTCAAGAGACCCAGTACTTC.